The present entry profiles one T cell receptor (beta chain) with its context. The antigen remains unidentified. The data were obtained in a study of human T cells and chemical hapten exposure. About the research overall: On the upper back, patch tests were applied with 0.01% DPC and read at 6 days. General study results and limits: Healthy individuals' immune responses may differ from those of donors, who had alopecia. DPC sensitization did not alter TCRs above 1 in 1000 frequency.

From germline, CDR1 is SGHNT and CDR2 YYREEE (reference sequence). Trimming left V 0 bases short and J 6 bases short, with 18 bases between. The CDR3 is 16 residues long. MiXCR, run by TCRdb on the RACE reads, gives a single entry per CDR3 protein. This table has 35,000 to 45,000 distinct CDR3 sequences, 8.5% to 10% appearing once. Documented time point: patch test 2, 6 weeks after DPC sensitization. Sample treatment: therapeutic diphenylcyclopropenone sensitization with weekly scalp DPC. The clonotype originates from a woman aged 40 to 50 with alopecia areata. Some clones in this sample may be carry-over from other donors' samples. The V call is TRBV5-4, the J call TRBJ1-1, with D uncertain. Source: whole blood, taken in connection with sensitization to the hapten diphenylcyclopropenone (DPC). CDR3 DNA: TGTGCCAGCAGCTTGGCCCAGGCCTGGCCTCGACCTGAAGCTTTCTTT. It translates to CASSLAQAWPRPEAFF.